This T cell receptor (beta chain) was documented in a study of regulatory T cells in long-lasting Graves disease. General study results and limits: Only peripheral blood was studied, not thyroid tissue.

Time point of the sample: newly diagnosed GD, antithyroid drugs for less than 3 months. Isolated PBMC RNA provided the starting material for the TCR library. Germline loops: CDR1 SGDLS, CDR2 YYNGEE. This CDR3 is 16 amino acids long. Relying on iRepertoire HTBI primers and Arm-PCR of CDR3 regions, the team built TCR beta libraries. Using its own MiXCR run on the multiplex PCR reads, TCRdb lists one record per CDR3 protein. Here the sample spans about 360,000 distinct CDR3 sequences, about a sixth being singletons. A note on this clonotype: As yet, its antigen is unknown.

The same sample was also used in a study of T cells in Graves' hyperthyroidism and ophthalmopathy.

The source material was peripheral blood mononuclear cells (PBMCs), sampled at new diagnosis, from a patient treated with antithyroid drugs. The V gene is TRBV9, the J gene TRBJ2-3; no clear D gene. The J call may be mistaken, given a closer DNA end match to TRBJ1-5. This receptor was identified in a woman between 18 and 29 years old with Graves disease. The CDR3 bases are TGTGCCAGCAGCGTACGGGGTGGGGTTAGTGCAGATACGCAGCATTTT. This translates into CASSVRGGVSADTQHF.